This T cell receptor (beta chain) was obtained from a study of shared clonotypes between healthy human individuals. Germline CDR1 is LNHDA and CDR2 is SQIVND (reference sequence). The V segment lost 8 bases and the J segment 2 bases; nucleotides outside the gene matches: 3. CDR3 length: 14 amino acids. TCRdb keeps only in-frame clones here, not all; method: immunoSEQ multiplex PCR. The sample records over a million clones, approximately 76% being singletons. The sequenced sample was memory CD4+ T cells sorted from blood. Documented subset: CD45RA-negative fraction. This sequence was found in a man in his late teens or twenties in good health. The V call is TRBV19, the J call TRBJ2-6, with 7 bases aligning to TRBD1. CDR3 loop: CASVGTAGANVLTF. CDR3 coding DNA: TGTGCCAGTGTCGGGACAGCTGGGGCCAACGTCCTGACTTTC.